These 27 T cell receptor beta chains were all obtained from the same sample, sequenced in a study of T cell changes during pregnancy in multiple sclerosis. Repertoires were generated with immunoSEQ multiplex PCR, while TCRdb's copy carries only in-frame clones and drops some. The repertoire consists of some 70,000 clones, with around 90% occurring once and the leading ten covering 9% to 9.5%. The sample consisted of peripheral blood, taken after pregnancy. These receptors all stem from a female donor in good health, enrolled as a control in a pregnancy study.

The V gene is TRBV12-5, the J gene TRBJ1-4, with D possibly matching TRBD1 (5 bases). The germline CDR1 and CDR2 sequences are LGHNT and FRNRAP. Trimming took 6 bases from V and 4 from J, leaving 18 bases between them. CDR3 length: 16 residues. CDR3 nucleotide sequence: TGTGCTAGTGGAGGTAGCCAAGGGGAAGTTAATGAAAAACTGTTTTTT. It is translated as CASGGSQGEVNEKLFF.

J is TRBJ2-2 and V is TRBV6-4, with D possibly being TRBD1 (6 bases). V shed 7 bases and J shed 3 bases, with 12 bases lying between them. This CDR3 is 14 amino acids long. The V gene's germline CDR1 is MRHNA and CDR2 SNTAGT. The CDR3 DNA sequence: TGTGCCAGCACCCGACAGGCTGACACCGGGGAGCTGTTTTTT. Its translation: CASTRQADTGELFF.

The chain employs TRBV11-3 and TRBJ2-7; no clear D gene. The germline CDR1 and CDR2 sequences are SGHNT and YENEEA. The ends were cut back, 3 bases at V and 3 bases at J, with 6 bases in the middle. This CDR3 contains 12 residues. CDR3 sequence: CASSFNFYEQYF. CDR3 nucleotide sequence: TGTGCCAGCAGCTTCAACTTCTACGAGCAGTACTTC.

CDR3 in amino acids: CASSVEGGTEAFF. The CDR3 DNA reads TGTGCCAGCAGTGTGGAGGGAGGAACTGAAGCTTTCTTT. The chain combines TRBV2 with TRBJ1-1, with D unresolved. V lost 4 bases and J lost 5, with 11 bases in between. The CDR3 is made up of 13 amino acids. Germline V gene sequence: CDR1 SNHLY, CDR2 FYNNEI.

The J gene is TRBJ2-7, the V gene TRBV6-5; tentative D call: TRBD2 (5 bases). CDR1 MNHEY and CDR2 SVGAGI come from the germline V gene. Trimming shortened V by 5 bases and J by 2 bases, and 16 bases separated the two germline ends. CDR3 length: 15 residues. The CDR3 sequence: CASSPLDLKTYEQYF. For the CDR3, the DNA is TGTGCCAGCAGTCCACTAGACCTGAAGACCTACGAGCAGTACTTC.

The chain has TRBV7-2 and TRBJ2-5, with 12 positions matching TRBD2. The CDR3 is 18 residues long. Unmatched junction bases numbered 13, after V lost 5 bases and J lost 3 bases. Germline V gene sequence: CDR1 SGHTA, CDR2 FQGNSA. The CDR3 bases are TGTGCCAGCAGCCGCACTAGCGGGGGGCTTAGCAACAAAGAGACCCAGTACTTC. Its protein is CASSRTSGGLSNKETQYF. The full variable domain, in which reference TRBV7-2 and TRBJ2-5 provide the parts outside the CDR3, is GAGVSQSPSNKVTEKGKDVELRCDPISGHTALYWYRQSLGQGLEFLIYFQGNSAPDKSGLPSDRFSAERTGGSVSTLTIQRTQQEDSAVYLCASSRTSGGLSNKETQYFGPGTRLLVL.

This chain uses TRBV5-5 with TRBJ2-3; 10 nucleotides agree with TRBD1. The V gene end was trimmed by 3 bases and the J gene end by 13 bases; junction bases not matched to a gene: 5. The germline CDR1 and CDR2 sequences are SGHKS and YYEKEE (reference sequence). The CDR3 spans 12 residues. This chain's CDR3 is CASSSNGQGEYF. In DNA, the CDR3 is TGTGCCAGCAGCTCGAACGGACAGGGGGAGTATTTT.

The chain carries TRBV5-1 and TRBJ2-3; D might be TRBD1 (6 bases). Trimming shortened V by 0 bases and J by 12 bases, and 14 bases separated the two germline ends. CDR1 and CDR2 from the germline V gene are SGHRS and YFSETQ. The CDR3 sequence is 13 residues long. The DNA of the CDR3 is TGCGCCAGCAGCTTGGCCCAGGCAGGGGATCAGTATTTT. This gives the protein CASSLAQAGDQYF.

Here the CDR3 reads CASSSHRVGTDTQYF. DNA for the CDR3: TGTGCCAGTAGTAGTCACAGGGTTGGCACAGATACGCAGTATTTT. The V gene is TRBV19, the J gene TRBJ2-3; possibly TRBD1 for D (6 bases). Trimming took 4 bases from V and 1 from J, leaving 12 bases between them. Looked up from germline, CDR1 is LNHDA and CDR2 is SQIVND (reference sequence). The CDR3 is 15 residues long.

This clone was recorded a few times. The rearrangement links TRBV30 to TRBJ1-4, with TRBD1 as a possible D gene (5 bases). CDR3 size: 15 residues. The V and J ends lost 3 bases and 0 bases respectively, with 11 bases between them. Germline CDR1 and CDR2: GTSNPN and SVGIG (reference sequence). The CDR3 DNA follows: TGTGCCTGGAGGGTTGGGGGGGCAACTAATGAAAAACTGTTTTTT. It is translated as CAWRVGGATNEKLFF.

This chain links TRBV30 with TRBJ1-2; D may be TRBD1 (5 bases). CDR1 is GTSNPN and CDR2 is SVGIG in the germline V gene (reference sequence). Trimming took 5 bases from V and 5 from J, leaving 15 bases between them. This CDR3 has 13 residues. This CDR3 reads CAWVPPGGYGYTF. CDR3 sequence (DNA): TGTGCCTGGGTTCCCCCGGGGGGATATGGCTACACCTTC.

The V and J genes are TRBV7-8 and TRBJ2-3, with a possible D match to TRBD2 (6 bases). The germline CDR1 and CDR2 sequences are SGHVS and FQNEAQ. There are 15 residues in the CDR3. Trimming shortened V by 5 bases and J by 2 bases, and 14 bases separated the two germline ends. CDR3 DNA: TGTGCCAGCAGCACACCGGGACTCCCCACAGATACGCAGTATTTT. This translates into CASSTPGLPTDTQYF.

The chain couples TRBV27 to TRBJ1-4; 10 bases fit TRBD1. The J segment lost 8 bases and the V segment lost 5 bases, leaving 5 bases of the junction unmatched. The CDR3 covers 14 residues. Germline V gives CDR1 MNHEY, CDR2 SMNVEV (reference sequence). Here the CDR3 reads CASSPGTGVEKLFF. CDR3 coding DNA: TGTGCCAGCAGTCCCGGGACAGGGGTAGAAAAACTGTTTTTT.

A word on this clone: The junction shows a germline mismatch at one end, possibly a read error. Different DNA sequences within this sample yield the same CDR3. The chain employs TRBV5-4 and TRBJ1-1, with 11 bases aligning to TRBD1. The CDR3 contains 13 residues. Germline V CDR1 and CDR2: SGHNT, YYREEE (reference sequence). CDR3 bases: TGTGCCAGCAGCATATCGGGACAGGGGGTAGCTTTCTTC. Encoded protein: CASSISGQGVAFF.

This chain joins TRBV6-6 and TRBJ1-6; 9 nucleotides line up with TRBD1. Germline loops: CDR1 MNHNY, CDR2 SVGAGI (reference sequence). V shed 8 bases, J shed 5 bases, and the junction held 4 bases outside the gene matches. The CDR3 is 14 residues long. The CDR3 DNA reads TGTGCCAGCGGAGGACAGGGGAATAATTCACCCCTCCACTTT. Translating gives CASGGQGNNSPLHF.

J is TRBJ2-2 and V is TRBV11-3; 15 positions agree with TRBD2. CDR1 and CDR2 (germline): SGHNT, YENEEA. The CDR3 consists of 15 residues. V was pared by 5 bases and J by 6 bases, with 1 base of the junction left unmatched. The CDR3 nucleotides are TGTGCCAGCAGCGGACTAGCGGGGGGGCCCGGGGAGCTGTTTTTT. Its translation: CASSGLAGGPGELFF.

The chain combines TRBV21-1 with TRBJ1-2. TRBV21-1 is given as a pseudogene. CDR3 length: 10 amino acids. This chain's CDR3 is CASSKVASTF. The CDR3 DNA follows: TGTGCCAGCAGCAAGGTTGCGTCCACCTTC.

The chain has TRBV7-8 and TRBJ1-4; possible D gene TRBD1, 6 bases. There are 16 residues in the CDR3. Germline CDR1 SGHVS, CDR2 FQNEAQ. The V and J ends lost 5 bases and 11 bases respectively, with 24 bases between them. The CDR3 DNA follows: TGTGCCAGCAGCCTCCGCACGGCAGGGGAAATGGGCAAACTGTTTTTT. The encoded protein is CASSLRTAGEMGKLFF. Variable domain in full (rest from reference TRBV7-8 and TRBJ1-4): GAGVSQSPRYKVAKRGQDVALRCDPISGHVSLFWYQQALGQGPEFLTYFQNEAQLDKSGLPSDRFFAERPEGSVSTLKIQRTQQEDSAVYLCASSLRTAGEMGKLFFGSGTQLSVL.

CDR3 amino acids: CASSLGGQGRSYEQYF. As DNA, the CDR3 is TGCGCCAGCAGCTTGGGAGGACAGGGTAGATCCTACGAGCAGTACTTC. The chain recombines TRBV5-1 with TRBJ2-7; TRBD1 aligns across 8 bases. Unmatched junction bases numbered 6, after V lost 0 bases and J lost 1 base. Per the germline V gene, CDR1 is SGHRS and CDR2 is YFSETQ. This CDR3 is 16 amino acids long.

This chain uses TRBV30 with TRBJ2-2, with 7 bases identical to TRBD1. CDR3 length: 15 residues. Germline V lookup: CDR1 GTSNPN, CDR2 SVGIG (reference sequence). V was clipped by 4 bases and J by 8 bases; unmatched bases: 13. The CDR3 nucleotides are TGTGCCTGGACGGGGACACAGGGGATTAATGGGGAGCTGTTTTTT. Translating it yields CAWTGTQGINGELFF.

The chain recombines TRBV6-5 with TRBJ2-3, with TRBD2 as a possible D gene (5 bases). Per germline, CDR1 MNHEY and CDR2 SVGAGI. Trimming left V 6 bases short and J 8 bases short, with 15 bases between. The CDR3 loop spans 13 amino acids. The CDR3 sequence is CASSRSREGTQYF. The CDR3 DNA sequence: TGTGCCAGCAGCCGTTCGAGGGAAGGTACGCAGTATTTT.

The chain carries TRBV4-3 and TRBJ2-1; D is perhaps TRBD2 (5 bases). The germline V gene encodes CDR1 LGHNA and CDR2 YSLEER. V was shortened by 0 bases and J by 6 bases, with 12 bases between the two germline ends. This CDR3 contains 15 residues. DNA of the CDR3: TGCGCCAGCAGCCAAGAAGCTAGCTTTTTCAATGAGCAGTTCTTC. Translated: CASSQEASFFNEQFF.

About this clone itself: The same CDR3 arises from other DNA sequences in this sample as well. This chain links TRBV4-2 with TRBJ2-7; 11 nucleotides agree with TRBD2. Losses at the gene ends were 1 base for V and 1 base for J; bases not matched to a gene: 0. CDR1 LGHNA and CDR2 YNFKEQ come from the germline V gene. The CDR3 has 15 residues. CDR3 sequence (DNA): TGTGCCAGCAGCCAAGGACTAGCGGGGTCCTACGAGCAGTACTTC. Protein sequence: CASSQGLAGSYEQYF.

The CDR3: CSVCRTGQSSYEQYF. CDR3 nucleotide sequence: TGCAGCGTCTGTAGGACAGGGCAAAGCTCCTACGAGCAGTACTTC. The chain recombines TRBV29-1 with TRBJ2-7; TRBD1 matches at 8 bases. Per germline, CDR1 SQVTM and CDR2 ANQGSEA. The J segment lost 0 bases and the V segment lost 6 bases, leaving 10 bases of the junction unmatched. The CDR3 is 15 residues long.

J is TRBJ2-3 and V is TRBV19; D may be TRBD2 (5 bases). The germline V gene encodes CDR1 LNHDA and CDR2 SQIVND (reference sequence). Trimming removed 3 bases at V and 1 base at J, with 11 bases between. This CDR3 has 15 residues. The CDR3 coding sequence is TGTGCCAGTAGTATTTTCGGCGGGCGCACAGATACGCAGTATTTT. Its translation is CASSIFGGRTDTQYF.

The V gene is TRBV5-6, the J gene TRBJ2-7; 11 bases are a match to TRBD2. The germline V gene encodes CDR1 SGHDT and CDR2 YYEEEE. This CDR3 is built from 17 residues. The V gene end was trimmed by 4 bases and the J gene end by 0 bases; junction bases not matched to a gene: 9. The CDR3 region is CASSLSIAGGRSYEQYF. The CDR3 DNA reads as TGTGCCAGCAGCCTCTCCATAGCGGGAGGGCGCTCCTACGAGCAGTACTTC. Using reference TRBV5-6 and TRBJ2-7 for the parts outside the CDR3, the full variable domain is DAGVTQSPTHLIKTRGQQVTLRCSPKSGHDTVSWYQQALGQGPQFIFQYYEEEERQRGNFPDRFSGHQFPNYSSELNVNALLLGDSALYLCASSLSIAGGRSYEQYFGPGTRLTVT.

J is TRBJ1-5 and V is TRBV5-5; no firm D call. Trimming took off 0 bases at V and 6 bases at J, with 13 bases between the two ends. Germline assignment: CDR1 SGHKS and CDR2 YYEKEE (reference sequence). The CDR3 extends over 15 amino acids. CDR3 nucleotides: TGTGCCAGCAGCTTGGTGTCAGCGGGTAGTCAGCCCCAGCATTTT. Amino acid sequence: CASSLVSAGSQPQHF.